The sequence of this TCR beta chain was determined in a study of T cells in Graves' hyperthyroidism and ophthalmopathy. With regard to this clonotype: Antigen: not known.

Overall study findings and caveats: Among clonotypes expanded in thyroid above 0.001, most were also found in blood. A 13 V-J model separated ophthalmopathy from stable hyperthyroidism.

Amplification of TCR beta CDR3 regions was performed using RNA transcripts as template. RT-PCR in the first round (using the HTBI primer set) targeted the TCR CDR3. TCRdb fed the multiplex PCR reads into MiXCR, producing one record per CDR3 protein. There are 450,000 to 700,000 distinct CDR3 sequences in the sample; 40% to 55% occur only once, and around 20% lies in the top ten. This clonotype originated in an adult woman with Graves' disease, either hyperthyroidism or ophthalmopathy (not recorded which). The sequencing input was peripheral blood or thyroid tissue (not recorded which).

The CDR3: CATASSDYEQYF. The DNA of the CDR3 is TGTGCCACGGCCTCCTCTGACTACGAGCAGTACTTC. This chain connects TRBV10-3 to TRBJ2-7; D not resolved. Germline CDR1 is ENHRY and CDR2 is SYGVKD. CDR3 length: 12 amino acids. Trimming removed 10 bases from V and 3 bases from J, with 13 bases in between.